Only a few counts were recorded for the clone carrying this T cell receptor (beta chain). Its specificity is not known. A multiplex PCR was run with 60 Vbeta primers and 13 Jbeta primers. TCRdb keeps only in-frame clones here, not all; method: immunoSEQ multiplex PCR. The sample consists of 150,000 to 200,000 clones, 82% of them appearing once. The data belong to a study of cytomegalovirus exposure and HLA in healthy donors. General observations from the study: Earlier findings revealed that most TCR beta V segments proved productive either about 87% or about 30% of the time. Reports credit the classifier with highly specific, highly sensitive diagnosis of cytomegalovirus status. In a later analysis, a missense DCLRE1C variant was linked to TCR beta V- and J-gene trimming.

The CDR3 is made up of 16 amino acids. Germline CDR1 SGHDT, CDR2 YYEEEE. V trimming: 4 bases; J trimming: 5 bases; junction bases outside the gene matches: 12. V is TRBV5-6 and J is TRBJ2-5; 9 nucleotides align to TRBD2. The origin of this receptor is a girl aged 5 to 17 in good health and CMV-seropositive. The sample comprised PBMCs. The CDR3 nucleotides read TGTGCCAGCAGCCCTCCGGCGGGGGGGTTCGGGGAGACCCAGTACTTC. Protein: CASSPPAGGFGETQYF.